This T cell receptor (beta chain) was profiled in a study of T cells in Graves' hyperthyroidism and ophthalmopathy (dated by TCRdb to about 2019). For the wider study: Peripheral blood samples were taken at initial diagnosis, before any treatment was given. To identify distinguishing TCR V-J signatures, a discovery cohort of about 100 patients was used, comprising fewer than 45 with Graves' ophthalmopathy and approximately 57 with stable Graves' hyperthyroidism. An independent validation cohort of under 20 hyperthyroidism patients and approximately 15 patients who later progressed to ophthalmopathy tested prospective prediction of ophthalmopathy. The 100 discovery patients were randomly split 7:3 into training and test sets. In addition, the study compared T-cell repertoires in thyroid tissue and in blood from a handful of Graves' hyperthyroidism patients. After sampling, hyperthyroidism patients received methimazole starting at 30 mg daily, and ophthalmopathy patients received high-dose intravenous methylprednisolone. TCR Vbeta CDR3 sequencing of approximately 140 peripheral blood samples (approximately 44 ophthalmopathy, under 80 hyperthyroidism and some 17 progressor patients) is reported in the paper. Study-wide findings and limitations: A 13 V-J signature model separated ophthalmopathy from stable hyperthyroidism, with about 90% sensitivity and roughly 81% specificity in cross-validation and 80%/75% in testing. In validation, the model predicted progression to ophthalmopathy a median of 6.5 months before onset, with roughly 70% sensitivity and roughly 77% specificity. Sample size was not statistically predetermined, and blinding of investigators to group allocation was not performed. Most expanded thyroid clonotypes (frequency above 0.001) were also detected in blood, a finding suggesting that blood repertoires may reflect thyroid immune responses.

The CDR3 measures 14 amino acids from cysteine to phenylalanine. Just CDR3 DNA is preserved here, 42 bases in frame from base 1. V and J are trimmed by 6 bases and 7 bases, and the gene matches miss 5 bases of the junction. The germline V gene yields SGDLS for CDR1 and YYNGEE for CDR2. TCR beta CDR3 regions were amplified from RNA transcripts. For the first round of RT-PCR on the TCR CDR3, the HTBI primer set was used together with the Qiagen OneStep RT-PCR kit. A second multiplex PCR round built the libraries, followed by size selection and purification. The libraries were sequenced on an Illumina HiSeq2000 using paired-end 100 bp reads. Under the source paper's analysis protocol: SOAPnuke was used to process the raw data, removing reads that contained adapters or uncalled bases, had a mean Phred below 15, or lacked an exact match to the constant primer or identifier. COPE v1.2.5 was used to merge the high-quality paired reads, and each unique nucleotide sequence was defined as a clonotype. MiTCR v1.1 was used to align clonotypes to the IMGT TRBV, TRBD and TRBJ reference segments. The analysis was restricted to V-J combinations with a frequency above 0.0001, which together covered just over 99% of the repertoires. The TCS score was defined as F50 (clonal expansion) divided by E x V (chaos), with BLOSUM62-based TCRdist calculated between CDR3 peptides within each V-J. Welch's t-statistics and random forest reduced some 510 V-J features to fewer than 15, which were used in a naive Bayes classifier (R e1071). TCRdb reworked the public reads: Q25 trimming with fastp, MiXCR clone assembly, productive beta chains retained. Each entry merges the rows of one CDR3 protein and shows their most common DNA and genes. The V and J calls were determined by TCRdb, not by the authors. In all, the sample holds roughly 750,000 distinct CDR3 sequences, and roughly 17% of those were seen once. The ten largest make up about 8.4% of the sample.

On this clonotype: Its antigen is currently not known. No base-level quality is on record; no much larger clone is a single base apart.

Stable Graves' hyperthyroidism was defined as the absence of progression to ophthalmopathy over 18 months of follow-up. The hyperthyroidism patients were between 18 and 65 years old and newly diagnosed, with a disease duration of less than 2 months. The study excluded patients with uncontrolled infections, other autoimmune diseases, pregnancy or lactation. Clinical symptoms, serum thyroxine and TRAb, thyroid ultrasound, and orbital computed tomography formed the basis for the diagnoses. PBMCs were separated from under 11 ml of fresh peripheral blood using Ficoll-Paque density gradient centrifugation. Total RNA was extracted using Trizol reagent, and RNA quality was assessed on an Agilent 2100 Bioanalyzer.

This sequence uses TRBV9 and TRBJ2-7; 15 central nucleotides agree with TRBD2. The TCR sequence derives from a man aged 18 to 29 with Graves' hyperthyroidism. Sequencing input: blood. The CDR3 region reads CASTSGLAGGEQYF. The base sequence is TGTGCCAGCACCTCGGGACTAGCGGGAGGAGAGCAGTACTTC.